This TCR beta chain was obtained from a study of blood T cell repertoires in COVID-19. About the research overall: PBMCs, B-cell-depleted T cells, or T cells were the source of the cDNA or gDNA that made up the material.

Germline loops: CDR1 SGHVS, CDR2 FNYEAQ. Trimming removed 3 bases at V and 0 bases at J, with 14 bases between. This CDR3 is 16 amino acids long. Original processing methods: Estimation of nucleated cell counts relied on the amplification of reference gene primers. Here immunoSEQ multiplex PCR was the method, and the copy in TCRdb shows in-frame clones only, minus some. The V and J calls and clone size come from that table; D and trimming were worked out from the DNA. This sample yields 160,000 or so clones, of which 80% are seen a single time; roughly 6% belongs to the top ten. The TCR was taken from a man aged 35-49 years who had recovered from COVID-19. Sequencing input: PBMCs or T cells enriched from blood (not recorded which). The V and J genes are TRBV7-6 and TRBJ2-5; TRBD1 might be the D (6 bases). CDR3 nucleotide sequence: TGTGCCAGCAGCTTTACCGGGACAACTTACCAAGAGACCCAGTACTTC. This encodes CASSFTGTTYQETQYF.